A selection of T cell receptor beta chains follows, all from one sample in a study of blood T cells in healthy people across ages. In TCRdb, the 5' RACE reads were re-called with MiXCR into one record per CDR3 protein. The profile shows roughly 800,000 distinct CDR3 sequences, 35% to 40% of them singletons. The sequenced sample was blood. The receptors were sampled from a man aged 18 to 30 in good health. The CDR3 runs from the conserved cysteine through the conserved F or W. The D gene is left open where the match is weak. The size field is filled for only some rows; it gives once, few, many or a size class.

TRBV20-1	TRBJ2-5	TRBD1	many	TGCAGTGCGACAACTCCGGGACAGGGAATGGAGACCCAGTACTTC	CSATTPGQGMETQYF
TRBV7-2	TRBJ1-2	-	few	TGTGCCAGCAGCTTATCCTACGGGGCTTTGGATGGCTACACCTTC	CASSLSYGALDGYTF
TRBV5-1	TRBJ1-1	-	many	TGCGCCAGCAGCGGACAGCTGAACACTGAAGCTTTCTTT	CASSGQLNTEAFF
TRBV14	TRBJ1-2	TRBD1	-	TGTGCCAGCAGCCTGGACAGGCAGGATGGCTACACCTTC	CASSLDRQDGYTF
TRBV5-4	TRBJ2-2	TRBD2	-	TGTGCCAGCAGCAAGGCTAGCGGGAACACCGGGGAGCTGTTTTTT	CASSKASGNTGELFF
TRBV15	TRBJ2-3	TRBD2	few	TGTGCCACCAGCAGAAATAGCGGGGGGGGCACAGATACGCAGTATTTT	CATSRNSGGGTDTQYF
TRBV15	TRBJ2-7	-	-	TGTGCCACCAGCGCCGGGGGGTTCGGGGACACTACCTACGAGCAGTACTTC	CATSAGGFGDTTYEQYF
TRBV10-3	TRBJ2-3	-	-	TGTGCCATCAGTGTGACAGCCACAGATACGCAGTATTTT	CAISVTATDTQYF
TRBV18	TRBJ2-6	-	few	TGTGCCAGCTCATCACAGGGTTTGGCTGGGGCCAACGTCCTGACTTTC	CASSSQGLAGANVLTF
TRBV7-2	TRBJ2-1	-	-	TGTGCCAGCAGCCCCCGTCATGTACAGGGACGGGGTGAGCAGTTCTTC	CASSPRHVQGRGEQFF
TRBV5-1	TRBJ2-3	-	few	TGCGCCAGCAGCCTGGGGCAGGACGCCGATACGCAGTATTTT	CASSLGQDADTQYF
TRBV5-1	TRBJ2-3	TRBD2	-	TGCGCCAGCAGCCCACCCTCCGGGACTAGCGGGGGGCCTAGCACAGATACGCAGTATTTT	CASSPPSGTSGGPSTDTQYF
TRBV25-1	TRBJ1-5	-	many	TGTGCCAGCAGTGAGGGCAATCAGCCCCAGCATTTT	CASSEGNQPQHF
TRBV7-9	TRBJ1-1	-	-	TGTGCCAGCAGCCCCTTCGCACCCCCTGAAGCTTTCTTT	CASSPFAPPEAFF
TRBV11-2	TRBJ2-1	TRBD2	once	TGTGCCAGCAGCGTCGGGACTAGCGGGAGTAGAAAGTTCTTC	CASSVGTSGSRKFF
TRBV7-9	TRBJ2-7	-	-	TGTGCCAGCAGCGAAATACCAGGCTACGAGCAGTACTTC	CASSEIPGYEQYF
TRBV20-1	TRBJ1-1	-	-	TGCAGTGCTAGAGTCACAGCCCTTGAAGCTTTCTTT	CSARVTALEAFF
TRBV27	TRBJ2-1	-	-	TGTGCCAGCAGTACGGGGCCCCTAAGTGAGCAGTTCTTC	CASSTGPLSEQFF
TRBV9	TRBJ2-3	-	once	TGTGCCAGCAGCGTACATGGGCGGGGCTCGACAGATACGCGGTATTTT	CASSVHGRGSTDTRYF
TRBV10-3	TRBJ2-7	-	-	TGTGCCATCAGTGAAGAGCGGTTATCCAATGAGCAGTACTTC	CAISEERLSNEQYF
TRBV28	TRBJ1-2	-	-	TGTGCCAGCACGGGACAAGACTATGGCTACACCTTC	CASTGQDYGYTF
TRBV15	TRBJ1-5	-	-	TGTGCCACCAGCACCCGGGCTAGCGGCAATCAGCCCCAGCATTTT	CATSTRASGNQPQHF
TRBV10-3	TRBJ2-7	TRBD2	many	TGTGCCATCAGTGAGGGGACTAGCGGGGGCAACTACGAGCAGTACTTC	CAISEGTSGGNYEQYF
TRBV7-2	TRBJ2-7	-	-	TGTGCCAGCAGCTTAGAGGGGTCCCTGAGCTCCTACAATGAGCAGTACTTC	CASSLEGSLSSYNEQYF
TRBV20-1	TRBJ2-3	TRBD2	-	TGCAGTGCTAGGGAGCGGGGGGGGCGGGATACGCAGTATTTT	CSARERGGRDTQYF
TRBV7-3	TRBJ2-3	-	-	TGTGCCAGCAGCCCGCTGGGGGCATCTAGCACAGATACGCAGTATTTT	CASSPLGASSTDTQYF
TRBV18	TRBJ2-1	TRBD2	-	TGTGCCAGCTCACCCTACGCCTTAGCGGGGGACAATGAGCAGTTCTTC	CASSPYALAGDNEQFF
TRBV28	TRBJ2-7	-	-	TGTGCCAGCAGTCAGCAGCCATACGGGAAGACTTACGAGCAGTACTTC	CASSQQPYGKTYEQYF
TRBV4-1	TRBJ1-1	-	-	TGCGCCAGCAACATGGTGGCAGGGGATACTGAAGCTTTCTTT	CASNMVAGDTEAFF
TRBV20-1	TRBJ2-1	TRBD2	-	TGCAGTGCTAGCTCAGCGGGGGGGTACAATGAGCAGTTCTTC	CSASSAGGYNEQFF
TRBV5-1	TRBJ1-2	-	many	TGTGCCAGCAGCTCAGACACCAACTATGGCTACACCTTC	CASSSDTNYGYTF
TRBV14	TRBJ1-2	TRBD1	-	TGTGCCAGCAGTATCAGGGGGCTAGAAGGCTACACCTTC	CASSIRGLEGYTF
TRBV6-6	TRBJ2-1	-	many	TGTGCCAGCAGTCAACAGACGTATGAGCAGTTCTTC	CASSQQTYEQFF
TRBV6-5	TRBJ1-4	TRBD1	few	TGTGCCAGCAGGAGACAGGGGGAGTATGAAAAACTGTTTTTT	CASRRQGEYEKLFF
TRBV12-3/TRBV12-4	TRBJ2-1	-	many	TGTGCCAGCAGTTTTGATGAACTAACCTACAATGAGCAGTTCTTC	CASSFDELTYNEQFF
TRBV12-3/TRBV12-4	TRBJ2-2	-	few	TGTGCCAGCAGTTTAGGGGACTCGAACACCGGGGAGCTGTTTTTT	CASSLGDSNTGELFF
TRBV4-3	TRBJ1-2	-	-	TGCGCCAGCAGCCATTCCAACCTTAACTATGGCTACACCTTC	CASSHSNLNYGYTF
TRBV5-1	TRBJ2-1	-	many	TGCGCCAGCAGCTTGGGGGGGGCTGGATCCTACAATGAGCAGTTCTTC	CASSLGGAGSYNEQFF
TRBV5-1	TRBJ2-2	-	few	TGCGCCAGCAGCTTGGCCTCATCCTCCGGGGAGCTGTTTTTT	CASSLASSSGELFF
TRBV4-1	TRBJ1-5	-	many	TGCGCCAGCAGCCAAGATGGGTGGGAGGGCAATCAGCCCCAGCATTTT	CASSQDGWEGNQPQHF